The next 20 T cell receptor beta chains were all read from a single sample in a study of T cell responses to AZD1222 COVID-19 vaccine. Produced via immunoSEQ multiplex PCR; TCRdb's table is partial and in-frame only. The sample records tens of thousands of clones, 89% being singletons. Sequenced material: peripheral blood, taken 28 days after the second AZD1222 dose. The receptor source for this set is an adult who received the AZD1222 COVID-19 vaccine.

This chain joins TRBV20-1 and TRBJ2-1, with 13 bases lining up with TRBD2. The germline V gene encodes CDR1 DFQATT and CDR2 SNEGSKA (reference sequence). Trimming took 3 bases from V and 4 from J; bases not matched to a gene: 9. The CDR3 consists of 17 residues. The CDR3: CSASPQPGLAGYNEQFF. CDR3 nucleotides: TGCAGTGCTAGTCCTCAACCGGGACTAGCGGGGTACAATGAGCAGTTCTTC.

CDR3 sequence reads: CASSLEGGQGMEQYF. CDR3 coding DNA: TGCGCCAGCAGCTTGGAGGGGGGACAGGGGATGGAGCAGTACTTC. The chain joins TRBV5-1 to TRBJ2-7, with TRBD1 identical over 10 bases. J lost 7 bases, V lost 0 bases, and 7 bases had no gene match. In germline, CDR1 is SGHRS, CDR2 YFSETQ. The CDR3 is 15 residues long.

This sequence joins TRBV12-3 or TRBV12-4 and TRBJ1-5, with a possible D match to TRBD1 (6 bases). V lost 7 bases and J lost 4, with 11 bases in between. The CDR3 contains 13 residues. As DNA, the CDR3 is TGTGCCAGCACCACAGGGTTGAATCAGCCCCAGCATTTT. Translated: CASTTGLNQPQHF.

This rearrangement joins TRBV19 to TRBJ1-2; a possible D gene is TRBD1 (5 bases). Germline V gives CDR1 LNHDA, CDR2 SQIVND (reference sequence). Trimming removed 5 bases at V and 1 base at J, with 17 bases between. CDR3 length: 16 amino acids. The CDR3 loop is CASSLFGRGDNYGYTF. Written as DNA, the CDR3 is TGTGCCAGTAGTTTATTTGGTCGGGGCGATAACTATGGCTACACCTTC.

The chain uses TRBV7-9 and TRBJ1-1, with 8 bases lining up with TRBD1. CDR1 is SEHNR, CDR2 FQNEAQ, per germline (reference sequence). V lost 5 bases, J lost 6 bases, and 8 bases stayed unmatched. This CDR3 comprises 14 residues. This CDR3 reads CASSLTGGGSEAFF. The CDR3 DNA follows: TGTGCCAGCAGCCTAACAGGGGGTGGATCTGAAGCTTTCTTT.

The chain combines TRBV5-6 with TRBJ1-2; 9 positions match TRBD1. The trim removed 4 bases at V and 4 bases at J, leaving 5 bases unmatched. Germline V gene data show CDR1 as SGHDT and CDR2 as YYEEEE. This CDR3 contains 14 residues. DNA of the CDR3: TGTGCCAGCAGCCGGGACAGGGTAGGCTATGGCTACACCTTC. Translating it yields CASSRDRVGYGYTF.

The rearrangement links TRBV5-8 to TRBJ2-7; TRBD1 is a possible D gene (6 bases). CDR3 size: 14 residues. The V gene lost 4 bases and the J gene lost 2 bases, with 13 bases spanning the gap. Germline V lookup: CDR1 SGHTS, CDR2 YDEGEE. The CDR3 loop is CASSLDRPTYEQYF. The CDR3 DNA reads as TGTGCCAGCAGCCTCGACAGGCCTACCTACGAGCAGTACTTC.

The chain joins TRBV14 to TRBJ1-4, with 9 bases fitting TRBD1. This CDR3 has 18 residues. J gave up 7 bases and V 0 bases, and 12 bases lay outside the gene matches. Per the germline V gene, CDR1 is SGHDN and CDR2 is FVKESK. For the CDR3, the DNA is TGTGCCAGCAGCCAAGATTACAGGGGGCAATTCCCTCCTGAAAAACTGTTTTTT. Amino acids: CASSQDYRGQFPPEKLFF.

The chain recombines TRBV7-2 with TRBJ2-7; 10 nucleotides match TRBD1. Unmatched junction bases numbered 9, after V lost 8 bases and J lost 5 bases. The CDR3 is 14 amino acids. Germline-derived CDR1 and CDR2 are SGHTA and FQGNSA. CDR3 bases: TGTGCCAGCCACCCCGGGACAGGGGCCAACGAGCAGTACTTC. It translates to CASHPGTGANEQYF.

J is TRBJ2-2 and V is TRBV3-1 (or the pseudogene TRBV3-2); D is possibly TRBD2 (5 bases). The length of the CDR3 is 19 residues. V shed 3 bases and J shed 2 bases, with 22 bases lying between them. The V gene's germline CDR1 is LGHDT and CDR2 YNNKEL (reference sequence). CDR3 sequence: CASSQRPGIPHQNTGELFF. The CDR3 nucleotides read TGTGCCAGCAGCCAGAGACCCGGGATCCCACACCAAAACACCGGGGAGCTGTTTTTT.

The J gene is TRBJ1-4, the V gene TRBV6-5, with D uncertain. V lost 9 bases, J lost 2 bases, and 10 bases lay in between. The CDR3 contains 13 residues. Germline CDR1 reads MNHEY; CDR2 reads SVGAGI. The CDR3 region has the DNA TGTGCCAGTAGACACGATACTAATGAAAAACTGTTTTTT. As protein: CASRHDTNEKLFF.

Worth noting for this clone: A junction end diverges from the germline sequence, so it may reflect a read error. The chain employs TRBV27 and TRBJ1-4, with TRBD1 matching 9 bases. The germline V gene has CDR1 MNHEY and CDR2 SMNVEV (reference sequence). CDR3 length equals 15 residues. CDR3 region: CASSLSQGAGEKLFF. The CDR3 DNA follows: TGTGCCAGCAGTCTATCACAGGGGGCGGGTGAAAAACTGTTTTTT.

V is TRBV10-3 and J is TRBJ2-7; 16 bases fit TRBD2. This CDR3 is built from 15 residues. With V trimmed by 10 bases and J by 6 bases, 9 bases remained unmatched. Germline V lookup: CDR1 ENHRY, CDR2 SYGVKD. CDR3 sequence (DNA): TGTGCCACCCGAGGGACTAGCGGGAGGGGTGCCGAGCAGTACGTC. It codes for CATRGTSGRGAEQYV.

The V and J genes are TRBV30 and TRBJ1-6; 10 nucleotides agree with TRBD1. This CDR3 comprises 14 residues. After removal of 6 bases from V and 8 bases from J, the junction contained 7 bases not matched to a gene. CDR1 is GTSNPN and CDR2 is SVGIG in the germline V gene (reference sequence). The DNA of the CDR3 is TGTGCCTGCCCAGGGGACAGGGGATATTCACCCCTCCACTTT. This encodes CACPGDRGYSPLHF.

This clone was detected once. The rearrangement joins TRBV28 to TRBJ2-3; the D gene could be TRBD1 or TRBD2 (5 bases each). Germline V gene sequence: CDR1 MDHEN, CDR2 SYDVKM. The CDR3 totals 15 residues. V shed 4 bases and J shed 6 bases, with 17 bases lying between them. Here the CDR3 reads CASSSPRGPWDTQYF. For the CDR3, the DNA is TGTGCCAGCAGTTCCCCCCGGGGCCCGTGGGATACGCAGTATTTT.

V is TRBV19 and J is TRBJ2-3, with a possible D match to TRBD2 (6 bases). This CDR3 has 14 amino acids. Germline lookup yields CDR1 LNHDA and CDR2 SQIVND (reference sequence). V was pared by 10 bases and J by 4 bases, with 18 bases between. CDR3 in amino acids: CATTPSAPPDTQYF. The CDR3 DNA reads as TGTGCCACAACCCCTAGCGCTCCCCCAGATACGCAGTATTTT.

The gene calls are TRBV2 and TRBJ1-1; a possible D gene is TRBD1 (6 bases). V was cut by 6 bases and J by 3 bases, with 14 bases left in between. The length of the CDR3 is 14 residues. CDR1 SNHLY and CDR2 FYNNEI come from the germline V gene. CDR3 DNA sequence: TGTGCCAGCAGGGCTACAGGGATGGACACTGAAGCTTTCTTT. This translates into CASRATGMDTEAFF.

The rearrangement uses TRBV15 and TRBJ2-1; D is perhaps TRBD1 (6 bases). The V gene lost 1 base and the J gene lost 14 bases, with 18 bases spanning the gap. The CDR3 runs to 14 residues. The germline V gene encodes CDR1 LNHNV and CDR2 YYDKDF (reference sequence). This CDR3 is CATSRGLPGTKEFF. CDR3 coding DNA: TGTGCCACCAGCAGAGGTCTTCCCGGGACAAAGGAGTTCTTC.

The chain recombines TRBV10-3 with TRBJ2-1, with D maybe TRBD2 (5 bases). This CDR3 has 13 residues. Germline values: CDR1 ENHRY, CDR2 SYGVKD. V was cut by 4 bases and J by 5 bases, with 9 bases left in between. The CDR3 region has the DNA TGTGCCATCAGTGGAGGACTCAACAATGAGCAGTTCTTC. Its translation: CAISGGLNNEQFF.

The CDR3 DNA reads as TGTGCCAGCAGCTTGGGACTAGCGGGGAACAATGAGCAGTTCTTC. Its protein product is CASSLGLAGNNEQFF. This chain joins TRBV7-9 and TRBJ2-1; TRBD2 matches 13 bases. Trimming cost V 3 bases and J 5 bases; bases outside gene matches: 1. This CDR3 contains 15 residues. Germline V lookup: CDR1 SEHNR, CDR2 FQNEAQ (reference sequence).